This T cell receptor (beta chain) is drawn from a study of tumor-infiltrating lymphocytes in primary liver carcinoma (dated by TCRdb to 2016 to 2017). Regarding the research as a whole: The five patients, three men and two women aged 30 to 69 years, had hepatocellular carcinoma (four) or combined HCC and intrahepatic cholangiocarcinoma (one). TCRbeta repertoire sequencing covered 35 or so specimens from 5 patients: around 25 tumor regions, 5 adjacent noncancerous liver tissues and 5 peripheral blood samples. To link TCRbeta repertoire diversity with the local molecular phenotype, the roughly 25 tumor region samples were profiled using Agilent mRNA microarrays. Samples yielded roughly 3.5 to 8 million productive TCRbeta reads; read depth did not differ significantly between tissue types. The five patients had tumors of stage T1-T3 N0M0, with maximum diameters ranging from about 4.2 to 10 cm. Technical replicate repertoires showed high reproducibility, with mean shared-clone rates roughly 0.87 and correlation coefficients above 0.95. TCRbeta repertoire sequencing, expression microarrays and whole-exome sequencing were combined in the study across five regions of each liver tumor, with adjacent normal tissue and blood also included. Findings and caveats that apply to the study as a whole: Pairs of tumor regions showed greater repertoire overlap (mean around 36%) than tumor-adjacent pairs (approximately 17%) or tumor-blood pairs (about 15%), which is consistent with antigen-driven expansion. Just about 8-24% of top clones turned up in all five regions of a tumor, which suggests spatial heterogeneity among tumor-infiltrating T cells. A significantly larger repertoire fraction was made up by the top 250 clones in tumors than in blood (p = 0.039). Because only the TCR beta chain was sequenced and unpaired alpha chains were not captured, true repertoire diversity is likely underestimated. Only five patients were included in the study, and the authors note that the findings should be validated in a larger study. Bulk unsorted samples precluded comparing CD4+ and CD8+ T cell repertoires.

Using a constant-region primer and ProtoScript II reverse transcriptase, TCRbeta-specific cDNA was reverse-transcribed from 400 to 550 ng total RNA. The TCRbeta libraries were prepared through three rounds of nested multiplex PCR following a slightly modified ARM-PCR procedure. Each of the first two PCR rounds ran for approximately 10 cycles using multiplex TRBV1-TRBV30 forward primers together with a Cbeta reverse primer. Sample barcodes and Illumina adapters were attached in a final 25-cycle PCR using Deep VentR polymerase. Before sequencing, amplicons of 200-500 bp were gel-purified using a QIAquick gel extraction kit. The TCRbeta amplicons were sequenced with 250-bp paired-end reads on an Illumina HiSeq 2500. As for the authors' bioinformatics: Reads were quality-trimmed with Trimmomatic v0.33, and paired reads were merged with FLASH v1.2.11 to recover full CDR3 sequences. MiGEC v1.2.1b assigned V, D and J germline segments to the rearranged TCRbeta sequences. Clonotype statistics and Shannon-Wiener diversity indices were computed with VDJtools v1.0.0. Except for diversity analysis, only each sample's 250 most abundant clonotypes were used in subsequent analyses to reduce sampling bias. TCRdb reprocessing: public reads trimmed at Q25 with fastp, clones called with MiXCR, in-frame beta chains kept. One record per CDR3 amino acid sequence lists the most common genes and DNA. TCRdb's processing, not the study's, gives the V and J calls here. The table for this sample lists roughly 57,000 distinct CDR3 sequences; 60% to 85% of them were counted only once. The top ten clonotypes cover around 60% of the sample.

About this clonotype itself: What antigen it recognizes has not been identified. Base qualities are missing; no much larger clone stands one base away.

Total RNA and DNA were co-extracted from around 20-30 mg of bulk tissue with the AllPrep DNA/RNA mini kit, without cell sorting. Between November 2015 and March 2016, about five patients in China with histopathologically diagnosed primary liver carcinoma had their tumors surgically resected. Patients had chronic HBV infection and were treatment-naive at sampling. Each tumor was sampled at five spatially separated regions: the superior, inferior, left-lateral and right-lateral poles and the tumor centre. More than 85% viable tumor cells were found by histology in every tumor sample. Fresh tumor and adjacent tissue pieces were bisected, with one half stored in RNAlater at -80 degrees C and the other half sent for histology. CDR1 and CDR2, per the germline V gene (reference sequence), are DFQATT and SNEGSKA. The trim is 5 bases for V and 4 bases for J, with a gap of 6 bases between the germline ends. Counted from cysteine to phenylalanine, this CDR3 has 11 amino acids. Only the CDR3 DNA stays, 33 bases, in frame from base 1.

Source material: liver tumor tissue from sampling region 2. The cell subset or site label here, explained by the study, means: tumor region T2, inferior pole. The origin of this receptor is a man aged 35 to 55 with primary liver carcinoma and hepatitis B virus infection. The V and J segments used are TRBV20-1 and TRBJ2-1, with the D segment identity uncertain. For the CDR3, the sequence is CSAYIYNEQFF. The DNA sequence is given as TGCAGTGCTTACATATACAATGAGCAGTTCTTC.